These 20 T cell receptor beta chains share one sample of origin, sequenced in a study of blood T cell repertoires in COVID-19. The table came from immunoSEQ multiplex PCR; TCRdb's copy has only in-frame clones and leaves some out. The table has approximately 30,000 clones, about 91% seen once. The sample consisted of peripheral blood. The receptors originated from a human donor with active COVID-19. The donor label of this sample is uncertain.

This clone was detected only once. V usage is TRBV5-1 and J usage is TRBJ1-2; possibly TRBD1 for D (5 bases). V was cut by 0 bases and J by 6 bases, with 15 bases left in between. Per germline, CDR1 SGHRS and CDR2 YFSETQ. This CDR3 has 15 residues. The CDR3 is CASSLAGQGKNGYTF. The DNA of the CDR3 is TGCGCCAGCAGCTTGGCTGGGCAGGGTAAAAATGGCTACACCTTC.

The chain employs TRBV24-1 and TRBJ1-1; TRBD1 aligns across 8 bases. CDR1 and CDR2 from the germline V gene are KGHDR and SFDVKD. CDR3 length: 18 amino acids. V gave up 0 bases and J gave up 4 bases; unmatched junction bases: 12. The CDR3 DNA follows: TGTGCCACCAGTGATTTGCCGATGGACAGGGCAAGTGTCACTGAAGCTTTCTTT. Translating it yields CATSDLPMDRASVTEAFF.

The chain joins TRBV6-5 to TRBJ1-1, with D possibly being TRBD1 (5 bases). Germline CDR1 and CDR2: MNHEY and SVGAGI. The CDR3 has 15 amino acids. Deletions cut 6 bases from V and 1 base from J, with 15 bases between. The CDR3: CASRHNQGWNTEAFF. In nucleotides, the CDR3 is TGTGCCAGCAGACATAATCAGGGTTGGAACACTGAAGCTTTCTTT.

This rearrangement joins TRBV20-1 to TRBJ2-5, with no clear D. There are 12 residues in the CDR3. The germline gives CDR1 DFQATT, CDR2 SNEGSKA (reference sequence). V shed 3 bases and J shed 4 bases, with 9 bases lying between them. The CDR3 region has the DNA TGCAGTGCTAGTATACAAACAGAGACCCAGTACTTC. Protein product: CSASIQTETQYF.

This clone was seen a single time. The rearrangement joins TRBV7-8 to TRBJ2-5, with D possibly matching TRBD1 (6 bases). Deletions cut 0 bases from V and 7 bases from J, with 21 bases between. The CDR3 loop spans 17 amino acids. Per the germline V gene, CDR1 is SGHVS and CDR2 is FQNEAQ. The CDR3 bases are TGTGCCAGCAGCTTAGCCCGTTTGGGGACACTTGAAGGGACCCAGTACTTC. It yields the protein CASSLARLGTLEGTQYF.

The chain uses TRBV4-2 and TRBJ1-2, with D unresolved. V was clipped by 1 base and J by 2 bases, with 11 bases between them. CDR1 and CDR2 from the germline V gene are LGHNA and YNFKEQ. CDR3 length: 15 residues. CDR3 sequence reads: CASSQAGGQNYGYTF. The DNA of the CDR3 is TGTGCCAGCAGCCAAGCGGGCGGGCAGAACTATGGCTACACCTTC.

This clone was recorded once. The CDR3 spells CATSPRDRGNQPQHF. The DNA for the CDR3 is TGTGCCACCAGCCCCCGGGACAGGGGGAATCAGCCCCAGCATTTT. The chain couples TRBV15 to TRBJ1-5, with 11 positions matching TRBD1. The CDR3 length is 15 residues. Germline lookup yields CDR1 LNHNV and CDR2 YYDKDF (reference sequence). V lost 5 bases to trimming and J lost 4 bases; unmatched junction nucleotides: 4.

The chain uses TRBV10-1 and TRBJ2-5, with 7 positions matching TRBD1. From germline, CDR1 is WNHNN and CDR2 SYGVQD (reference sequence). J lost 2 bases, V lost 0 bases, and 6 bases had no gene match. The CDR3 totals 16 residues. The CDR3 reads CASSESGRGNQETQYF. CDR3 DNA sequence: TGCGCCAGCAGTGAGTCTGGCAGGGGGAATCAAGAGACCCAGTACTTC.

DNA for the CDR3: TGTGCCAGCAGTGACGGGACTTACAATGAGCAGTTCTTC. Translated: CASSDGTYNEQFF. The genes are TRBV6-2 or TRBV6-3 and TRBJ2-1, with D perhaps TRBD2 (6 bases). The V end lost 5 bases, the J end lost 4 bases, and 9 bases lay between the germline ends. The germline V gene encodes CDR1 MNHEY and CDR2 SVGEGT. CDR3 size: 13 residues.

This chain joins TRBV28 and TRBJ2-2, with 9 nucleotides matching TRBD1. From germline, CDR1 is MDHEN and CDR2 SYDVKM. The J segment lost 0 bases and the V segment lost 4 bases, leaving 3 bases of the junction unmatched. The CDR3 is 16 amino acids. The CDR3 bases are TGTGCCAGCAGTTCAGGGACAGGGACGAACACCGGGGAGCTGTTTTTT. Amino acid sequence: CASSSGTGTNTGELFF. The whole variable domain, remainder taken from reference TRBV28 and TRBJ2-2, is DVKVTQSSRYLVKRTGEKVFLECVQDMDHENMFWYRQDPGLGLRLIYFSYDVKMKEKGDIPEGYSVSREKKERFSLILESASTNQTSMYLCASSSGTGTNTGELFFGEGSRLTVL.

The CDR3 is CASSPPLTGNEQYF. As DNA, the CDR3 is TGTGCCAGCAGCCCCCCGCTGACAGGGAACGAGCAGTACTTC. V is TRBV7-2 and J is TRBJ2-7, with 7 bases aligning to TRBD1. The CDR3 sequence is 14 residues long. The V and J ends lost 5 bases and 5 bases, in that order; junction bases with no gene match: 9. Germline lookup yields CDR1 SGHTA and CDR2 FQGNSA. The full variable domain, its missing parts supplied by reference TRBV7-2 and TRBJ2-7, is GAGVSQSPSNKVTEKGKDVELRCDPISGHTALYWYRQSLGQGLEFLIYFQGNSAPDKSGLPSDRFSAERTGGSVSTLTIQRTQQEDSAVYLCASSPPLTGNEQYFGPGTRLTVT.

CDR3 nucleotide sequence: TGTGCCAGCAGCCCCGACTGGTCGGGGTCACAAGAGACCCAGTACTTC. Amino acids: CASSPDWSGSQETQYF. The chain links TRBV9 to TRBJ2-5; perhaps TRBD2 as D (5 bases). The V and J ends lost 4 bases and 2 bases respectively, with 18 bases between them. This CDR3 spans 16 amino acids. CDR1 is SGDLS, CDR2 YYNGEE, per germline.

The chain recombines TRBV4-1 with TRBJ1-5; 8 bases line up with TRBD1. The CDR3 is 16 residues long. V shed 3 bases and J 7 bases; nucleotides not matched to a gene: 11. CDR1 MGHRA and CDR2 YSYEKL come from the germline V gene. The DNA of the CDR3 is TGCGCCAGCAGCCAGGACGACAGGGGCTTTTCCCAGCCCCAGCATTTT. Its protein is CASSQDDRGFSQPQHF.

V gene TRBV6-5 combines with J gene TRBJ1-5, with 7 bases fitting TRBD1. The V and J ends lost 6 bases and 0 bases, in that order; junction bases with no gene match: 2. Germline values: CDR1 MNHEY, CDR2 SVGAGI. This CDR3 comprises 14 residues. The CDR3 sequence: CASRDRDSNQPQHF. The CDR3 coding sequence is TGTGCCAGCAGAGACAGGGATAGCAATCAGCCCCAGCATTTT.

The rearrangement joins TRBV7-9 to TRBJ2-2, with TRBD1 identical over 8 bases. The V gene end was trimmed by 5 bases and the J gene end by 5 bases; junction bases not matched to a gene: 7. This CDR3 is 15 amino acids long. Germline V gene sequence: CDR1 SEHNR, CDR2 FQNEAQ (reference sequence). CDR3 protein: CASSTSGGRTGELFF. For the CDR3, the DNA is TGTGCCAGCAGCACCTCAGGGGGCCGTACCGGGGAGCTGTTTTTT.

The chain is built from TRBV5-6 and TRBJ2-1; weak D call: TRBD2 (6 bases). The V gene lost 4 bases and the J gene lost 7 bases, with 15 bases spanning the gap. This CDR3 spans 14 amino acids. Germline V gene data show CDR1 as SGHDT and CDR2 as YYEEEE. The CDR3 nucleotides are TGTGCCAGCAGCCTGTTGGTAGGGAGGAATGAGCAGTTCTTC. Translated, it gives CASSLLVGRNEQFF.

The chain carries TRBV6-5 and TRBJ1-2; 8 bases line up with TRBD1. CDR1 is MNHEY and CDR2 is SVGAGI in the germline V gene. The CDR3 is 15 amino acids. Germline trimming cut 0 bases from V and 7 bases from J; bases unmatched to any gene: 7. DNA for the CDR3: TGTGCCAGCAGTTACTCTGGACAGGGTGTCGCTGGCTACACCTTC. It codes for CASSYSGQGVAGYTF.

This clone came up once. The chain employs TRBV28 and TRBJ1-1; no definite D call. The germline V and J ends were trimmed by 2 bases and 14 bases, with 18 bases remaining between them. Looked up from germline, CDR1 is MDHEN and CDR2 is SYDVKM. CDR3 length equals 13 residues. CDR3 nucleotide sequence: TGTGCCAGCAGTTTAAGCGGGAGGGTGGGTCGCTTCTTT. Protein: CASSLSGRVGRFF.

The V call is TRBV28, the J call TRBJ2-7, with D hard to call. From germline, CDR1 is MDHEN and CDR2 SYDVKM. The ends were cut back, 4 bases at V and 3 bases at J, with 13 bases in the middle. This CDR3 comprises 14 residues. Here the CDR3 reads CASSSRGRDYEQYF. The CDR3 DNA is TGTGCCAGCAGTTCCCGAGGCAGAGACTACGAGCAGTACTTC.

The genes are TRBV7-2 and TRBJ2-2, with TRBD2 as a possible D gene (7 bases). The CDR3 is made up of 17 amino acids. Trimming removed 1 base from V and 4 bases from J, with 16 bases in between. Germline V gene data show CDR1 as SGHTA and CDR2 as FQGNSA. The CDR3 bases are TGTGCCAGCAGCTTAGGCAGGGGAGGGTTATCCACCGGGGAGCTGTTTTTT. It codes for CASSLGRGGLSTGELFF.